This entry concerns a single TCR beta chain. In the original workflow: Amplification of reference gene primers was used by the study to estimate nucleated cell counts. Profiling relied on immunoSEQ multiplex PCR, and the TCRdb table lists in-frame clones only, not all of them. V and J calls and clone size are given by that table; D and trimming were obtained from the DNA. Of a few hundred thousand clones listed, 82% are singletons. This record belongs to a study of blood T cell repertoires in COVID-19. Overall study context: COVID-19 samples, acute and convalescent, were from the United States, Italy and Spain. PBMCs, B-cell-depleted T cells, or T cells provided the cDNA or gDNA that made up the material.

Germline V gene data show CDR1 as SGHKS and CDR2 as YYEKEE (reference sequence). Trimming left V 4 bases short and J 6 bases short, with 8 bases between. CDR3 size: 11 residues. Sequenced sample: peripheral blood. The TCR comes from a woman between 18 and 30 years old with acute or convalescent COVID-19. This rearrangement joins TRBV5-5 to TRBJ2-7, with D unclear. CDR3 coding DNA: TGTGCCAGCAGCCTCTCGTCCGAGCAGTACTTC. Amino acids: CASSLSSEQYF.